These 10 T cell receptor beta chains were all obtained from the same sample, sequenced in a study of shared clonotypes between healthy human individuals. Sequenced by immunoSEQ multiplex PCR; TCRdb stores in-frame clones only, minus some. This sample carries hundreds of thousands of clones, 60% to 80% of them seen once, and the ten largest clones take under 2%. Sequenced material: memory CD4+ T cells sorted from blood. Sample subset: CD45RA-negative fraction. The origin of the receptors is a woman younger than 45 in good health.

V and J are TRBV5-1 and TRBJ2-2; D unclear. V lost 6 bases, J lost 1 base, and 13 bases lay in between. The length of the CDR3 is 15 residues. Germline lookup yields CDR1 SGHRS and CDR2 YFSETQ. This chain's CDR3 is CASTQARMNTGELFF. Here the CDR3 DNA reads TGCGCCAGCACCCAGGCGAGAATGAACACCGGGGAGCTGTTTTTT. Full variable domain (remainder filled in from reference TRBV5-1 and TRBJ2-2): KAGVTQTPRYLIKTRGQQVTLSCSPISGHRSVSWYQQTPGQGLQFLFEYFSETQRNKGNFPGRFSGRQFSNSRSEMNVSTLELGDSALYLCASTQARMNTGELFFGEGSRLTVL.

This clone was seen a handful of times. The rearrangement uses TRBV29-1 and TRBJ2-3, with D uncertain. V lost 4 bases and J lost 8, with 19 bases in between. Germline loops: CDR1 SQVTM, CDR2 ANQGSEA. This CDR3 has 14 residues. The CDR3 sequence is CSVAREPPPGTQYF. CDR3 coding DNA: TGCAGCGTTGCCCGAGAGCCCCCGCCGGGTACGCAGTATTTT.

V gene TRBV25-1 combines with J gene TRBJ2-1; D gene unclear. This CDR3 has 16 amino acids. Per the germline V gene, CDR1 is MGHDK and CDR2 is SYGVNS. Trimming took 5 bases from V and 0 from J, leaving 14 bases between them. The CDR3 spells CASSHRTESSYNEQFF. CDR3 DNA sequence: TGTGCCAGCAGTCACCGAACTGAGAGCTCCTACAATGAGCAGTTCTTC.

V and J are TRBV5-1 and TRBJ2-7; D unresolved. Germline V gene lookup returns CDR1 SGHRS and CDR2 YFSETQ. The CDR3 covers 17 residues. Trimming cost V 0 bases and J 0 bases, with 16 bases left between them. The DNA of the CDR3 is TGCGCCAGCAGCTTGGCGTCGGTCGGGCAGGACTCCTACGAGCAGTACTTC. Translated: CASSLASVGQDSYEQYF.

V and J are TRBV28 and TRBJ1-2; no firm D call. The CDR3 consists of 15 residues. Trimming took off 2 bases at V and 4 bases at J, with 14 bases between the two ends. Germline CDR1 MDHEN, CDR2 SYDVKM. The CDR3 DNA sequence: TGTGCCAGCAGTTTAATCGGAGTACGGGCCTATGGCTACACCTTC. This gives the protein CASSLIGVRAYGYTF.

Notes on this clone: Other nucleotide sequences in the sample specify the same CDR3. V is TRBV2 and J is TRBJ1-5; perhaps TRBD1 as D (6 bases). V gave up 5 bases and J gave up 0 bases, with 14 bases separating them. This CDR3 spans 16 amino acids. The germline V gene encodes CDR1 SNHLY and CDR2 FYNNEI. Here the CDR3 DNA reads TGTGCCAGCAGTCCCGGGACAACATATAGCAATCAGCCCCAGCATTTT. It encodes CASSPGTTYSNQPQHF.

Turning to this clone: A read error is possible here, since a much larger clone lies one base away. The V call is TRBV4-1, the J call TRBJ1-3, with D possibly matching TRBD1 (5 bases). CDR1 is MGHRA and CDR2 is YSYEKL in the germline V gene. The V end was cut by 4 bases, the J end by 1 base, with 8 bases between. The CDR3 is 14 residues long. CDR3 bases: TGCGCCAGCAGCCCGGGGGGGTCTGGAAACACCATATATTTT. Translation: CASSPGGSGNTIYF.

The chain uses TRBV27 and TRBJ2-2; 7 nucleotides align to TRBD2. This CDR3 is 15 amino acids long. J lost 4 bases, V lost 5 bases, and 7 bases had no gene match. The germline gives CDR1 MNHEY, CDR2 SMNVEV (reference sequence). CDR3 protein: CASSPRTRGTGELFF. CDR3 DNA sequence: TGTGCCAGCAGTCCTAGGACTAGGGGCACCGGGGAGCTGTTTTTT.

CDR3 residues: CASSLGGASGGTDTQYF. The CDR3 DNA follows: TGCGCCAGCAGCTTGGGCGGGGCGAGTGGGGGCACAGATACGCAGTATTTT. The rearrangement uses TRBV5-1 and TRBJ2-3, with D maybe TRBD2 (6 bases). Trimming took 0 bases from V and 1 from J, leaving 15 bases between them. The CDR3 loop spans 17 amino acids. Germline assignment: CDR1 SGHRS and CDR2 YFSETQ.

This clone was seen more than once but under ten times. This same CDR3 is encoded by further DNA sequences in the sample. The CDR3 region has the DNA TGCAGTGCCAATAGAGAGACCCAGTACTTC. As protein: CSANRETQYF. V gene TRBV20-1 combines with J gene TRBJ2-5; D is unclear. V shed 6 bases and J shed 4 bases, with 6 bases lying between them. CDR1 DFQATT and CDR2 SNEGSKA come from the germline V gene (reference sequence). CDR3 length: 10 residues.